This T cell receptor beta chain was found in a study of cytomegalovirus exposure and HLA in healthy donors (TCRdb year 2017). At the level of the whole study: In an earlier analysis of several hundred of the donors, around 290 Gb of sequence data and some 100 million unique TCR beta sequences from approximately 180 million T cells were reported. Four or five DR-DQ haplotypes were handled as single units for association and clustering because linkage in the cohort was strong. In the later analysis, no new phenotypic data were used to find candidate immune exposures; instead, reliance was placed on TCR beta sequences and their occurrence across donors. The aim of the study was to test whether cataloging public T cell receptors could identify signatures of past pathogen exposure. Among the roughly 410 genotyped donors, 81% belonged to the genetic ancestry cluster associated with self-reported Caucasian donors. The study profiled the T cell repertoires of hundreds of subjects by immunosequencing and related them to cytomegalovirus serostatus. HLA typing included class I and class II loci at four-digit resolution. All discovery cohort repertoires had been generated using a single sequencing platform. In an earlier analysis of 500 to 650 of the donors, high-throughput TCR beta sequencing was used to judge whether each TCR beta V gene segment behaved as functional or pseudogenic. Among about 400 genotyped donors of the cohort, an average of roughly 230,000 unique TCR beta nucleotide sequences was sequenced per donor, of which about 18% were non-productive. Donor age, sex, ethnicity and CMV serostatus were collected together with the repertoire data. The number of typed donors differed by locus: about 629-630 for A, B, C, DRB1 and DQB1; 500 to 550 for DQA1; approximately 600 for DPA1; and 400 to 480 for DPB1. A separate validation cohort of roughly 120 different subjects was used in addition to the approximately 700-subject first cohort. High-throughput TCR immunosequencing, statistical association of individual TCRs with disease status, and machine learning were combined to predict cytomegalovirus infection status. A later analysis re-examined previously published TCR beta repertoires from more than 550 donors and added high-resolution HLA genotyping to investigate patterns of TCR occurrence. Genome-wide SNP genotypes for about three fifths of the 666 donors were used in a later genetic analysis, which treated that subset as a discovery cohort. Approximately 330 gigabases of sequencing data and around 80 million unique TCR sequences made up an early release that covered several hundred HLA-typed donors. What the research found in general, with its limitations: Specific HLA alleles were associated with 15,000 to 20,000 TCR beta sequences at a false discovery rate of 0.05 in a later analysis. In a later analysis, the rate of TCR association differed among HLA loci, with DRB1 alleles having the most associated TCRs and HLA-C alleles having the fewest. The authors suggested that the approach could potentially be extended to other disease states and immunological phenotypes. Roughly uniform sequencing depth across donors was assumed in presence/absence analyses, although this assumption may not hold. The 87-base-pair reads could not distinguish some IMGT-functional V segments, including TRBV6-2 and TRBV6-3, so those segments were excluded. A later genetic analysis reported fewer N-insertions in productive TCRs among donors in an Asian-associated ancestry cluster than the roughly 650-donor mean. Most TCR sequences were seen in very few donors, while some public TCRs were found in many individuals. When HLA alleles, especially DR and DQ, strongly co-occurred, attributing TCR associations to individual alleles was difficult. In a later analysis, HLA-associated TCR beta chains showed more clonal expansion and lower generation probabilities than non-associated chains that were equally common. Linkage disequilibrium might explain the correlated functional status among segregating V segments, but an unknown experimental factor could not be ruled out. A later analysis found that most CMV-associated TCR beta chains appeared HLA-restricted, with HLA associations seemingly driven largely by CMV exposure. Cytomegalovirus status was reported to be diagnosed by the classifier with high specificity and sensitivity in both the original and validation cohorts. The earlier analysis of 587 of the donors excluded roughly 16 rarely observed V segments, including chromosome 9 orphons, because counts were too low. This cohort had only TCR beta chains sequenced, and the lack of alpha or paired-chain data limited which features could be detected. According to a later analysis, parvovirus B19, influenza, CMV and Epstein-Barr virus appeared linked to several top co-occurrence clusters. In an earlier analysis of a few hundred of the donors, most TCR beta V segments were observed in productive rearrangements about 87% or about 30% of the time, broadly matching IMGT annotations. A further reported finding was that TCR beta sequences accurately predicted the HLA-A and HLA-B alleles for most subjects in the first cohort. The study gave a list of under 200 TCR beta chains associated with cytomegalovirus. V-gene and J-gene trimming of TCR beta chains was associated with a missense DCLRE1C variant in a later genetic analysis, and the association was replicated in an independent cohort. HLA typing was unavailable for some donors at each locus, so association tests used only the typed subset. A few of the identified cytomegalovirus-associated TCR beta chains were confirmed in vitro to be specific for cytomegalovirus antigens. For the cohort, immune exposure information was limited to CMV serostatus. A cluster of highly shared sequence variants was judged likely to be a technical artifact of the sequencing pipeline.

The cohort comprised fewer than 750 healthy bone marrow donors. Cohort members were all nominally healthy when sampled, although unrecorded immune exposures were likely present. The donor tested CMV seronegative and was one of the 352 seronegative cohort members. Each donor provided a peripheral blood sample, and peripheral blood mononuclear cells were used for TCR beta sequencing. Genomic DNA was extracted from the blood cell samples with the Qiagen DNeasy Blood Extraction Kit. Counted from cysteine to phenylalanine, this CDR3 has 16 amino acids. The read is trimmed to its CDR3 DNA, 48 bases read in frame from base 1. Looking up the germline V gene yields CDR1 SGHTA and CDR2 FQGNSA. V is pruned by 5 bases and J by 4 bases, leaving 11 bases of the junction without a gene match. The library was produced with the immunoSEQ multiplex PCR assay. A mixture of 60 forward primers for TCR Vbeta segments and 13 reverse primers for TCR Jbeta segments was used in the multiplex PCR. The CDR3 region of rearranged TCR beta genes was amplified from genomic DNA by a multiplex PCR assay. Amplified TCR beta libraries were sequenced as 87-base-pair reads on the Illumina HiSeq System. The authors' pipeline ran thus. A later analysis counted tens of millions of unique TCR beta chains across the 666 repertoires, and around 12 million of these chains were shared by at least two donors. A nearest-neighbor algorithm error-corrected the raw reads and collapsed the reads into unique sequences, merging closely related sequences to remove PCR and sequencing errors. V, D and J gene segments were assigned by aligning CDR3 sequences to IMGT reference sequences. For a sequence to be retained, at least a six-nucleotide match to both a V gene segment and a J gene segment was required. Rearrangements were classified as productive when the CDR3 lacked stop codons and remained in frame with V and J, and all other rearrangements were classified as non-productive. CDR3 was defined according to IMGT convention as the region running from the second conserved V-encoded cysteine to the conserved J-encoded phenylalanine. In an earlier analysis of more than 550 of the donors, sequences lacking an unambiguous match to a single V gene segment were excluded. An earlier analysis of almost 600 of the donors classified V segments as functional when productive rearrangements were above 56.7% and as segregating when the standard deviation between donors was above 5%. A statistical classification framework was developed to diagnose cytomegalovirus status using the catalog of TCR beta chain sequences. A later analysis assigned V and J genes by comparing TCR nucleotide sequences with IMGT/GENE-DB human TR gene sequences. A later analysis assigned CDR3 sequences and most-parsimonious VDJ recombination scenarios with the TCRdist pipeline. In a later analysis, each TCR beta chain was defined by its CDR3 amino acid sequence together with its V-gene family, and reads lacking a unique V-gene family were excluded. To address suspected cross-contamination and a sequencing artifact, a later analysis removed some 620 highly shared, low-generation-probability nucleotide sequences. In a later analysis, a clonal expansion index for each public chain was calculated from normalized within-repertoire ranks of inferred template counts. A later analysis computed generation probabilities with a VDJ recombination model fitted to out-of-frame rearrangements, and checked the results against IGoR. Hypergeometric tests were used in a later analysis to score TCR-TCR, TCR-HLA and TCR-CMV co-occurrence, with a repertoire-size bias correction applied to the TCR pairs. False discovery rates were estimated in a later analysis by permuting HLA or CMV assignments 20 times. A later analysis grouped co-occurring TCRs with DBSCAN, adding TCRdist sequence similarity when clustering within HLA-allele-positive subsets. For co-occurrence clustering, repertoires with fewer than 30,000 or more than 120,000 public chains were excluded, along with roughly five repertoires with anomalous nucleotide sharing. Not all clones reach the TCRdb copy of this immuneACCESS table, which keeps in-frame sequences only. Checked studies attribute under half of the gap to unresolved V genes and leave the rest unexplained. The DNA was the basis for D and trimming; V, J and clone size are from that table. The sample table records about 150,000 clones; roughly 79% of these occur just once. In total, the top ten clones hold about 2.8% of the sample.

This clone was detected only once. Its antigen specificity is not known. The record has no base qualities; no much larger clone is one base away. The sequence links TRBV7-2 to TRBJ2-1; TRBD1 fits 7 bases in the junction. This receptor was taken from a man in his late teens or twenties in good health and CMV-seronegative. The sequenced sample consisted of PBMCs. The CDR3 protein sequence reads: CASSQYRGSGYNEQFF. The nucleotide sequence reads TGTGCCAGCAGCCAGTACAGGGGCTCGGGATACAATGAGCAGTTCTTC.